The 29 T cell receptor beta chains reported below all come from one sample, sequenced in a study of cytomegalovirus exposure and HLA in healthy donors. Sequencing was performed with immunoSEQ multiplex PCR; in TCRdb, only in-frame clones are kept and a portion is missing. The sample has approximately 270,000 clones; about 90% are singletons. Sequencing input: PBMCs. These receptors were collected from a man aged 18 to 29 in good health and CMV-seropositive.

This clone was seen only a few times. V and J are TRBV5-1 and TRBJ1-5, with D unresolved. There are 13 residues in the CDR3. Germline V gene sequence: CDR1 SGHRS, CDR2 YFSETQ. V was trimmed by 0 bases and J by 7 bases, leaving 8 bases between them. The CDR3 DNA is TGCGCCAGCAGCTTGGTTATTTTGCAGCCCCAGCATTTT. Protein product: CASSLVILQPQHF. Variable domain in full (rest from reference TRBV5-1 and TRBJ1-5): KAGVTQTPRYLIKTRGQQVTLSCSPISGHRSVSWYQQTPGQGLQFLFEYFSETQRNKGNFPGRFSGRQFSNSRSEMNVSTLELGDSALYLCASSLVILQPQHFGDGTRLSIL.

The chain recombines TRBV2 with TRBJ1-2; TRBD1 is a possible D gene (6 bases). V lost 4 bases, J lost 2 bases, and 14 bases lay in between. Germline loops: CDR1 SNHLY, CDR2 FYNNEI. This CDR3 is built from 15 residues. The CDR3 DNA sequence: TGTGCCAGCAGTGCGTCTAGGGGGATAAACTATGGCTACACCTTC. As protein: CASSASRGINYGYTF.

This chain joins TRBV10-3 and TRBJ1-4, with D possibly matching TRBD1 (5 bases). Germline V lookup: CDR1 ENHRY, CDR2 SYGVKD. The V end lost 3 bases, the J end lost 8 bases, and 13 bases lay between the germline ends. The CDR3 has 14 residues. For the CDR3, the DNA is TGTGCCATCAGTGAAAACAGGCGGGGCGAAAAACTGTTTTTT. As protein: CAISENRRGEKLFF.

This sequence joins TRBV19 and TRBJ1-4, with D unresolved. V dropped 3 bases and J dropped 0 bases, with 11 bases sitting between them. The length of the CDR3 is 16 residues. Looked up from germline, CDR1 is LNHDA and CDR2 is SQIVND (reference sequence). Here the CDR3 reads CASSIRLGATNEKLFF. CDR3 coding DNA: TGTGCCAGTAGTATTCGGTTGGGCGCAACTAATGAAAAACTGTTTTTT.

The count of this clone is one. Written as DNA, the CDR3 is TGCAGCGTTGACCTCCGCCCGACAGGGGGCTATGGCTACACCTTC. Translated, it gives CSVDLRPTGGYGYTF. J is TRBJ1-2 and V is TRBV29-1; 9 bases fit TRBD1. The CDR3 is 15 amino acids. Losses at the gene ends were 3 bases for V and 4 bases for J; bases not matched to a gene: 9. Germline assignment: CDR1 SQVTM and CDR2 ANQGSEA.

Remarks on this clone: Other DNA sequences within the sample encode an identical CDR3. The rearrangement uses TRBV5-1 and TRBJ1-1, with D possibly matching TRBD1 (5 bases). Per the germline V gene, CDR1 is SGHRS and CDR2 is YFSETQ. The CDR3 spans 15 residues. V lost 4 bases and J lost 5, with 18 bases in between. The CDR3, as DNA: TGCGCCAGCAGCGTATCAACCAGGGAGTATACTGAAGCTTTCTTT. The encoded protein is CASSVSTREYTEAFF.

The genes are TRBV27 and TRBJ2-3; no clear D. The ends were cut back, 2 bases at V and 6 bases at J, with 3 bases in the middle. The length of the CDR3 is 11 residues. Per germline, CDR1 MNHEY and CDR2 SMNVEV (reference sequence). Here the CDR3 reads CASSLMDTQYF. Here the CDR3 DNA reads TGTGCCAGCAGTTTAATGGATACGCAGTATTTT.

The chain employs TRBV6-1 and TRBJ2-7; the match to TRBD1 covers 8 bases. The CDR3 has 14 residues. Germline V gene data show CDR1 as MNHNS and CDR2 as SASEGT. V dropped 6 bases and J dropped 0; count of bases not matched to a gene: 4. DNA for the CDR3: TGTGCCAGCAGCGCCAGGGGGCCCTCCTACGAGCAGTACTTC. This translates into CASSARGPSYEQYF.

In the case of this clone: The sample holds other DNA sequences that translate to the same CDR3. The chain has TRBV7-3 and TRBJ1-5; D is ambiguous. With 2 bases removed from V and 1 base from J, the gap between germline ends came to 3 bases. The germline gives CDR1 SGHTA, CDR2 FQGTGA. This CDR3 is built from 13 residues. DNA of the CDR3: TGTGCCAGCAGCTTAGACAGCAATCAGCCCCAGCATTTT. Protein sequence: CASSLDSNQPQHF.

CDR3 residues: CASSEVGISYEQYF. The DNA of the CDR3 is TGTGCCAGCAGTGAAGTCGGGATCTCCTACGAGCAGTACTTC. V usage is TRBV6-1 and J usage is TRBJ2-7, with D possibly TRBD2 on 5 matching bases. Trimming took off 1 base at V and 0 bases at J, with 7 bases between the two ends. The CDR3 is 14 residues long. The germline V gene has CDR1 MNHNS and CDR2 SASEGT.

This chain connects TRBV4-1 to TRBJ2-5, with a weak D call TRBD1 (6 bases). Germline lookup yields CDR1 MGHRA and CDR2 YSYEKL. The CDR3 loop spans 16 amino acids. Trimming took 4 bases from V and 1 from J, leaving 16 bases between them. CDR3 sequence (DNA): TGCGCCAGCAGCCCCTCTCAGGGGCTCCTCCAAGAGACCCAGTACTTC. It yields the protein CASSPSQGLLQETQYF.

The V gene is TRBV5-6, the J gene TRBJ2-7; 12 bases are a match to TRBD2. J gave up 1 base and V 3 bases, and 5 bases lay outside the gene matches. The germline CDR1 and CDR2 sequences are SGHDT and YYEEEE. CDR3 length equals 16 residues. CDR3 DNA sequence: TGTGCCAGCAGCTGGGGACTAGCGGGTAGTTCCTACGAGCAGTACTTC. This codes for CASSWGLAGSSYEQYF.

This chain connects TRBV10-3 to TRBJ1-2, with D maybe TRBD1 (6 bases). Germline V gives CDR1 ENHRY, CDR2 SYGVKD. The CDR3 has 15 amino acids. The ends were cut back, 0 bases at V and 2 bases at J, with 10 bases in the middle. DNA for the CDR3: TGTGCCATCAGTGAGTCGACAGGAGCCAACTATGGCTACACCTTC. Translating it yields CAISESTGANYGYTF.

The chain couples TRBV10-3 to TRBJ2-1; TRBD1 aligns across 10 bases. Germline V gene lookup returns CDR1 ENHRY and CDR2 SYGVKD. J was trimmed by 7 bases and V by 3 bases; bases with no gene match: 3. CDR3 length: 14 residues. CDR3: CAISDWDRGNEQFF. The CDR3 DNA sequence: TGTGCCATCAGTGATTGGGACAGGGGAAATGAGCAGTTCTTC.

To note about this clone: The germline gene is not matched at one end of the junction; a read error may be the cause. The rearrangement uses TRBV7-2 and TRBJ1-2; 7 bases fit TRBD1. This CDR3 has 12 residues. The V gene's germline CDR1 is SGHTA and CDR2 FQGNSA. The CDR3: CASSAQGTEMFF. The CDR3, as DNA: TGTGCCAGCAGCGCACAGGGGACTGAGATGTTCTTC.

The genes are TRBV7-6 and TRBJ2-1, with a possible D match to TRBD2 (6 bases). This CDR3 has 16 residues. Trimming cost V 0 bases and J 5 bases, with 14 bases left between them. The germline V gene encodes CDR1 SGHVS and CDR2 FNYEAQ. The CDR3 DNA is TGTGCCAGCAGCTTAGCCTCTGCGGGAACACACAATGAGCAGTTCTTC. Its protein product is CASSLASAGTHNEQFF.

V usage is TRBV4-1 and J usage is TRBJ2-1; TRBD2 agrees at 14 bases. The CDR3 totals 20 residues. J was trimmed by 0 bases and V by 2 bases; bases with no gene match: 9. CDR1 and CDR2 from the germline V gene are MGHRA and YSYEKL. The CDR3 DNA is TGCGCCAGCAGCCAATCGAGGACTAGCGGGAGGACAAGCTCCTACAATGAGCAGTTCTTC. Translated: CASSQSRTSGRTSSYNEQFF.

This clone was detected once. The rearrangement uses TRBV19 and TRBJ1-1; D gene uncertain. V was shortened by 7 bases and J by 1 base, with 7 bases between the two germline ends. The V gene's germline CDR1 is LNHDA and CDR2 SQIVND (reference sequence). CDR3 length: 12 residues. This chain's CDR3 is CASNAGNTEAFF. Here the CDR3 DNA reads TGTGCCAGTAATGCCGGGAACACTGAAGCTTTCTTT.

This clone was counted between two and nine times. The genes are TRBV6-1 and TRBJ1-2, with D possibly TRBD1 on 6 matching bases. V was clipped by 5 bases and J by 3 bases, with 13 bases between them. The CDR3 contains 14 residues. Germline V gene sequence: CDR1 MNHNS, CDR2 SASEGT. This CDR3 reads CASSNREYHYGYTF. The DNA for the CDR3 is TGTGCCAGCAGTAACAGGGAATACCACTATGGCTACACCTTC.

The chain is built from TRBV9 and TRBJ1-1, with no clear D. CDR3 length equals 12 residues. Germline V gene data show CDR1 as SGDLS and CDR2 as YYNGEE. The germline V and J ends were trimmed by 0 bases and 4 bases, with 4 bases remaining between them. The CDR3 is CASSVEVTEAFF. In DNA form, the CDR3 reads TGTGCCAGCAGCGTAGAGGTCACTGAAGCTTTCTTT.

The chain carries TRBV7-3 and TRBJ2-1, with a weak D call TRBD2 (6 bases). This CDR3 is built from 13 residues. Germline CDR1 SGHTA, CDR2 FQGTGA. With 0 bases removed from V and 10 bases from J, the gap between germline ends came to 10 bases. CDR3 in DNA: TGTGCCAGCAGCTTAACGTTTAGCGGAGAGCAGTTCTTC. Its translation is CASSLTFSGEQFF.

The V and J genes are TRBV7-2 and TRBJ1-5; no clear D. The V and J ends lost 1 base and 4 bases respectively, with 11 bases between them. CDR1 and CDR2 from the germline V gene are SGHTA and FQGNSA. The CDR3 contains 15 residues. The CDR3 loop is CASSLGVGRNQPQHF. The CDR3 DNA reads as TGTGCCAGCAGCTTAGGCGTGGGGAGAAATCAGCCCCAGCATTTT.

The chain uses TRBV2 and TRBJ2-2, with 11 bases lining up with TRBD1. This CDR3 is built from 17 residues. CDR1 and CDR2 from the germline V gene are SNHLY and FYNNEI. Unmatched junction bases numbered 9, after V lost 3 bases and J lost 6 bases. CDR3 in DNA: TGTGCCAGCAGTGATAGGACAGGGGGCGGAGTAGCCGGGGAGCTGTTTTTT. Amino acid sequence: CASSDRTGGGVAGELFF.

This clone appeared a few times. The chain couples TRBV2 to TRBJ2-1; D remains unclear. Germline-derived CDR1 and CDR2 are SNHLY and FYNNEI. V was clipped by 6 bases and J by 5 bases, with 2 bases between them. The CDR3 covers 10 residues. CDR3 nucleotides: TGTGCCAGCAGGAACAATGAGCAGTTCTTC. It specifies CASRNNEQFF.

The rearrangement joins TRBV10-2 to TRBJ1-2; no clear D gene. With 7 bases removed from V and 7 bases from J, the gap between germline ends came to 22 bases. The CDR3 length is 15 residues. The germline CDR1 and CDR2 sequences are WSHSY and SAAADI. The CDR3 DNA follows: TGCGCCAGCACCGCAGGTAGACACTGGAGTGTTGGCTACACCTTC. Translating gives CASTAGRHWSVGYTF.

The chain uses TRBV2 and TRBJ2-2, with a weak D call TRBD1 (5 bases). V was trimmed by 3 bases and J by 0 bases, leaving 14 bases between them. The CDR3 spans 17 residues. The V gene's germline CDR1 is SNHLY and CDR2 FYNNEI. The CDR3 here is CASSDIRGQPNTGELFF. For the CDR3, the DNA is TGTGCCAGCAGTGACATACGAGGACAACCGAACACCGGGGAGCTGTTTTTT. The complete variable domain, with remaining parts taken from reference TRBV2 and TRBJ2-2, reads EPEVTQTPSHQVTQMGQEVILRCVPISNHLYFYWYRQILGQKVEFLVSFYNNEISEKSEIFDDQFSVERPDGSNFTLKIRSTKLEDSAMYFCASSDIRGQPNTGELFFGEGSRLTVL.

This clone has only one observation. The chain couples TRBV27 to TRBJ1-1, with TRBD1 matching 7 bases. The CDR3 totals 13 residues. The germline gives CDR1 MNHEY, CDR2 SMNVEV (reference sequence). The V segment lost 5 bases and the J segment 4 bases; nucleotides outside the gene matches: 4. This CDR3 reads CASSLTGITEAFF. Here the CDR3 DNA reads TGTGCCAGCAGTCTGACAGGGATCACTGAAGCTTTCTTT.

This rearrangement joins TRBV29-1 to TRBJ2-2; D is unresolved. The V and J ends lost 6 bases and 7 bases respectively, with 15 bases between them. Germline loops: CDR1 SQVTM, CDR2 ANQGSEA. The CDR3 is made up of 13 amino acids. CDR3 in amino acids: CSVGGSWGGELFF. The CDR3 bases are TGCAGCGTGGGTGGGTCCTGGGGCGGGGAGCTGTTTTTT.

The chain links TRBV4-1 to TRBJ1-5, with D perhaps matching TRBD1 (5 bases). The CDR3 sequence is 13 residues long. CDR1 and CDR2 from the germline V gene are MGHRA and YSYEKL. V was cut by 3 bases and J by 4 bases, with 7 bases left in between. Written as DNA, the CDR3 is TGCGCCAGCAGCCAGGGACCAAATCAGCCCCAGCATTTT. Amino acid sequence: CASSQGPNQPQHF.